This entry lists 25 T cell receptor beta chains sequenced from one sample in a study of blood T cell repertoires in COVID-19. Method: immunoSEQ multiplex PCR; TCRdb's copy keeps in-frame clones and lacks some. The data show around 230,000 clones, roughly 86% seen once. The sequenced sample was PBMCs or T cells enriched from blood (not recorded which). These receptor sequences come from a man younger than 30 with acute COVID-19.

The CDR3 reads CASRSQGNGNQPQHF. CDR3 DNA: TGTGCCAGCAGGTCACAGGGGAATGGCAATCAGCCCCAGCATTTT. V gene TRBV6-5 combines with J gene TRBJ1-5; 7 nucleotides line up with TRBD1. The CDR3 consists of 15 residues. The V gene's germline CDR1 is MNHEY and CDR2 SVGAGI. V lost 6 bases to trimming and J lost 2 bases; unmatched junction nucleotides: 7.

The chain employs TRBV9 and TRBJ2-2; D perhaps matches TRBD2 (7 bases). Germline V gene data show CDR1 as SGDLS and CDR2 as YYNGEE. This CDR3 has 16 residues. The ends were cut back, 1 base at V and 6 bases at J, with 16 bases in the middle. The CDR3 spells CASSVSGGPIPGELFF. In nucleotides, the CDR3 is TGTGCCAGCAGCGTATCCGGGGGGCCGATTCCCGGGGAGCTGTTTTTT.

This clone came up a few times. The chain carries TRBV6-5 and TRBJ2-1; D gene uncertain. Germline V gene sequence: CDR1 MNHEY, CDR2 SVGAGI. This CDR3 has 15 amino acids. The germline V and J ends were trimmed by 5 bases and 3 bases, with 14 bases remaining between them. This CDR3 is CASSLNPGIYNEQFF. The CDR3 DNA follows: TGTGCCAGCAGTCTAAACCCAGGTATCTACAATGAGCAGTTCTTC.

The V call is TRBV18, the J call TRBJ2-1; D is ambiguous. The CDR3 covers 12 residues. From germline, CDR1 is KGHSH and CDR2 LQKENI. Trimming left V 3 bases short and J 5 bases short, with 5 bases between. In DNA form, the CDR3 reads TGTGCCAGCTCACCTTCAAACAATGAGCAGTTCTTC. The encoded protein is CASSPSNNEQFF.

This clone was seen a few times. The J gene is TRBJ2-7, the V gene TRBV7-9; 8 bases are shared with TRBD2. Germline V lookup: CDR1 SEHNR, CDR2 FQNEAQ (reference sequence). The CDR3 spans 14 residues. The junction had 3 bases not matched to a gene; V was cut back by 1 base and J by 4 bases. CDR3 nucleotides: TGTGCCAGCAGCTTAGATCCGGGAGGGTACGAGCAGTACTTC. Protein product: CASSLDPGGYEQYF.

This CDR3 reads CASSLGQGSGNTIYF. The CDR3, as DNA: TGTGCCAGCTCACTGGGACAGGGATCCGGAAACACCATATATTTT. This chain uses TRBV18 with TRBJ1-3, with 9 bases that match TRBD1. The CDR3 runs to 15 residues. CDR1 is KGHSH, CDR2 LQKENI, per germline. The ends lost 4 bases at V and 4 bases at J; junction bases unmatched: 5.

This clone has just a few counts. This chain joins TRBV27 and TRBJ1-2, with a possible D match to TRBD1 (6 bases). Germline CDR1 MNHEY, CDR2 SMNVEV (reference sequence). The CDR3 covers 13 residues. The V end lost 9 bases, the J end lost 4 bases, and 15 bases lay between the germline ends. In DNA form, the CDR3 reads TGTGCCAGTCGACACCCGACAGGCTATGGCTACACCTTC. It encodes CASRHPTGYGYTF.

The chain joins TRBV28 to TRBJ2-2, with 13 bases identical to TRBD2. The CDR3 length is 19 residues. Looked up from germline, CDR1 is MDHEN and CDR2 is SYDVKM. V trimming: 6 bases; J trimming: 4 bases; junction bases outside the gene matches: 14. The CDR3: CASRDAGLAGKGGTGELFF. CDR3 DNA: TGTGCCAGCAGGGATGCGGGACTAGCGGGGAAGGGGGGCACCGGGGAGCTGTTTTTT.

The sample holds one count of this clone. The chain uses TRBV10-1 and TRBJ2-5; 11 nucleotides agree with TRBD2. Germline V gene sequence: CDR1 WNHNN, CDR2 SYGVQD (reference sequence). With V trimmed by 3 bases and J by 0 bases, 0 bases remained unmatched. The CDR3 contains 15 residues. In DNA form, the CDR3 reads TGCGCCAGCAGTGAACTAGCGGGGGACCAAGAGACCCAGTACTTC. Its protein product is CASSELAGDQETQYF.

V and J are TRBV9 and TRBJ1-2, with a possible D match to TRBD1 (5 bases). Looked up from germline, CDR1 is SGDLS and CDR2 is YYNGEE. The CDR3 runs to 14 residues. Trimming stripped 4 bases from V and 1 base from J, with 11 bases between. Here the CDR3 reads CASSPPQDNYGYTF. The CDR3 nucleotides read TGTGCCAGCAGCCCCCCACAGGATAACTATGGCTACACCTTC.

The V and J genes are TRBV5-4 and TRBJ1-2, with D tentatively TRBD1 (6 bases). Germline loops: CDR1 SGHNT, CDR2 YYREEE (reference sequence). The CDR3 is 16 amino acids. The germline V and J ends were trimmed by 0 bases and 3 bases, with 15 bases remaining between them. The CDR3 region is CASSLDSRDIDYGYTF. The CDR3 coding sequence is TGTGCCAGCAGCTTGGATAGTCGGGACATCGACTATGGCTACACCTTC. Together with reference TRBV5-4 and TRBJ1-2, the CDR3 gives the full variable domain: ETGVTQSPTHLIKTRGQQVTLRCSSQSGHNTVSWYQQALGQGPQFIFQYYREEENGRGNFPPRFSGLQFPNYSSELNVNALELDDSALYLCASSLDSRDIDYGYTFGSGTRLTVV.

The genes are TRBV24-1 and TRBJ2-1; TRBD2 matches 13 bases. This CDR3 spans 18 amino acids. J lost 5 bases, V lost 3 bases, and 9 bases had no gene match. The germline gives CDR1 KGHDR, CDR2 SFDVKD. CDR3 residues: CATSDKGLAGIADNEQFF. For the CDR3, the DNA is TGTGCCACCAGTGATAAGGGACTAGCGGGAATTGCGGACAATGAGCAGTTCTTC.

This rearrangement joins TRBV4-1 to TRBJ2-6; 7 bases match TRBD2. The CDR3 has 16 residues. Germline CDR1 and CDR2: MGHRA and YSYEKL. Trimming removed 1 base from V and 4 bases from J; junction bases left unmatched: 4. The CDR3 spells CASSQGSGTGANVLTF. The CDR3 DNA reads as TGCGCCAGCAGCCAAGGAAGCGGGACGGGGGCCAACGTCCTGACTTTC.

This rearrangement joins TRBV28 to TRBJ1-5, with a weak D call TRBD1 (5 bases). From germline, CDR1 is MDHEN and CDR2 SYDVKM. The CDR3 is 16 residues long. Trimming took off 6 bases at V and 6 bases at J, with 21 bases between the two ends. CDR3 sequence: CASSQWGEGSFQPQHF. The CDR3 DNA is TGTGCCAGCAGCCAATGGGGGGAAGGAAGTTTTCAGCCCCAGCATTTT.

V is TRBV10-3 and J is TRBJ2-7; 9 bases align to TRBD1. The CDR3 spans 17 residues. From germline, CDR1 is ENHRY and CDR2 SYGVKD. V lost 0 bases, J lost 2 bases, and 8 bases stayed unmatched. For the CDR3, the DNA is TGTGCCATCAGTGAGTCGATGGGGGACAGGGACCCCTACGAGCAGTACTTC. It is translated as CAISESMGDRDPYEQYF.

This rearrangement joins TRBV7-8 to TRBJ1-1, with D perhaps matching TRBD1 (6 bases). The CDR3 runs 15 residues. Germline CDR1 reads SGHVS; CDR2 reads FQNEAQ. V lost 1 base and J 3 bases, leaving 12 bases between the germline ends. CDR3: CASSLGYTGYTEAFF. The CDR3 DNA reads as TGTGCCAGCAGCTTAGGATACACAGGGTACACTGAAGCTTTCTTT.

The chain recombines TRBV28 with TRBJ1-2; D perhaps matches TRBD1 (5 bases). Per the germline V gene, CDR1 is MDHEN and CDR2 is SYDVKM. The germline V and J ends were trimmed by 7 bases and 4 bases, with 16 bases remaining between them. This CDR3 has 14 amino acids. CDR3: CASTAGGVGYGYTF. The CDR3 bases are TGTGCCAGCACCGCTGGGGGGGTAGGCTATGGCTACACCTTC.

CDR3 DNA: TGCAGCGCCCGGGAGGCCCAGAGGAATGAGCAGTTCTTC. Its translation: CSAREAQRNEQFF. The chain couples TRBV29-1 to TRBJ2-1; 7 bases line up with TRBD2. This CDR3 comprises 13 residues. CDR1 is SQVTM and CDR2 is ANQGSEA in the germline V gene. V lost 7 bases, J lost 7 bases, and 10 bases stayed unmatched.

The chain links TRBV19 to TRBJ2-6; TRBD1 might be the D (5 bases). The CDR3 totals 17 residues. V was trimmed by 3 bases and J by 0 bases, leaving 12 bases between them. Germline-derived CDR1 and CDR2 are LNHDA and SQIVND (reference sequence). The CDR3, as DNA: TGTGCCAGTAGTATCCCGTCGACAGCCTCTGGGGCCAACGTCCTGACTTTC. Translating gives CASSIPSTASGANVLTF.

The V gene is TRBV12-3 or TRBV12-4, the J gene TRBJ1-1; tentative D call: TRBD1 (6 bases). The CDR3 is 12 amino acids. V lost 6 bases to trimming and J lost 1 base, with 6 bases between them. Written as DNA, the CDR3 is TGTGCCAGCAGACAGGGGAACACTGAAGCTTTCTTT. Translation gives CASRQGNTEAFF.

The chain has TRBV28 and TRBJ2-7; D is possibly TRBD2 (6 bases). Germline V gene lookup returns CDR1 MDHEN and CDR2 SYDVKM. Trimming pared 5 bases from V and 2 bases from J, leaving 16 bases between. The CDR3 consists of 15 residues. In nucleotides, the CDR3 is TGTGCCAGCAGTGGACGGGCGGGGAAGCCCTACGAGCAGTACTTC. The encoded protein is CASSGRAGKPYEQYF.

The genes are TRBV6-5 and TRBJ2-1, with D hard to call. This CDR3 comprises 14 residues. The V end was cut by 8 bases, the J end by 4 bases, with 15 bases between. CDR1 is MNHEY, CDR2 SVGAGI, per germline. The CDR3 DNA reads as TGTGCCAGCGTGGTTCGAGGCTCTTACAATGAGCAGTTCTTC. Its protein is CASVVRGSYNEQFF.

The V and J genes are TRBV3-1 (or the pseudogene TRBV3-2) and TRBJ1-2; 9 positions match TRBD1. Trimming removed 3 bases from V and 4 bases from J; junction bases left unmatched: 6. Germline assignment: CDR1 LGHDT and CDR2 YNNKEL (reference sequence). The CDR3 is 15 residues long. This CDR3 is CASSHPTGGLYGYTF. CDR3 DNA sequence: TGTGCCAGCAGCCATCCGACAGGGGGACTCTATGGCTACACCTTC.

This chain uses TRBV7-9 with TRBJ2-1, with 9 bases that match TRBD2. The CDR3 covers 16 residues. Trimming removed 5 bases from V and 6 bases from J; junction bases left unmatched: 11. Germline V lookup: CDR1 SEHNR, CDR2 FQNEAQ (reference sequence). The CDR3 coding sequence is TGTGCCAGCAGCCCCTTTGCGGGAGGGTCGGGCAATGAGCAGTTCTTC. It codes for CASSPFAGGSGNEQFF.

The DNA for the CDR3 is TGTGCCAGCAGCATTCTACAGGGGGGAGAGACCCAGTACTTC. Residues: CASSILQGGETQYF. V is TRBV7-9 and J is TRBJ2-5, with 8 nucleotides matching TRBD1. V lost 5 bases to trimming and J lost 4 bases; unmatched junction nucleotides: 6. Looked up from germline, CDR1 is SEHNR and CDR2 is FQNEAQ (reference sequence). The CDR3 extends over 14 amino acids.